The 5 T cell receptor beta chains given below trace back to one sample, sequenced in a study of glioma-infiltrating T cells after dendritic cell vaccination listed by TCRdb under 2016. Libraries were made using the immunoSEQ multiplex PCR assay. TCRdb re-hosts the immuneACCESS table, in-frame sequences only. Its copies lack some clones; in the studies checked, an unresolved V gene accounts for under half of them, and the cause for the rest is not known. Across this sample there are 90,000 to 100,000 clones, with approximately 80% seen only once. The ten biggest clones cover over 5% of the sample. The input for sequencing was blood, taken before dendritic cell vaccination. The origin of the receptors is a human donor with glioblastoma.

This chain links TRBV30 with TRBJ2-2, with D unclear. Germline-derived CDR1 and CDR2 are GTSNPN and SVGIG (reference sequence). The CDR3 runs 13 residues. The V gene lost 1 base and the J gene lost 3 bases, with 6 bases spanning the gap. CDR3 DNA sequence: TGTGCCTGGAGTGCGTCCTACACCGGGGAGCTGTTTTTT. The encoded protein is CAWSASYTGELFF.

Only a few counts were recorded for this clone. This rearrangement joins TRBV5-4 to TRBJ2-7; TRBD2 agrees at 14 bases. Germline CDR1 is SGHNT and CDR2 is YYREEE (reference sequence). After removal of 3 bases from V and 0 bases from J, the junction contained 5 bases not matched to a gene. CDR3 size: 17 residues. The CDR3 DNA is TGTGCCAGCAGCTCGGGACTAGCGGGGGCCCCCTCCTACGAGCAGTACTTC. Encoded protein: CASSSGLAGAPSYEQYF.

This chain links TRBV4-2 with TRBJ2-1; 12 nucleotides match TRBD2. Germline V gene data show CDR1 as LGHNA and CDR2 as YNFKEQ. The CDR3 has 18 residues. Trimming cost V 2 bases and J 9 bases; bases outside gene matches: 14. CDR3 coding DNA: TGTGCCAGCAGCCAACATCTAGCGGGGGGGACAGTACAAGGTGAGCAGTTCTTC. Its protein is CASSQHLAGGTVQGEQFF.

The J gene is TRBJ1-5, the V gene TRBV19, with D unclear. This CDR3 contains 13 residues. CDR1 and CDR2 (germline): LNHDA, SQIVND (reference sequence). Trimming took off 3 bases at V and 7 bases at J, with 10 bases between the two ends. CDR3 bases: TGTGCCAGTAGTATCCCGGCGGGACAGCCCCAGCATTTT. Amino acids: CASSIPAGQPQHF.

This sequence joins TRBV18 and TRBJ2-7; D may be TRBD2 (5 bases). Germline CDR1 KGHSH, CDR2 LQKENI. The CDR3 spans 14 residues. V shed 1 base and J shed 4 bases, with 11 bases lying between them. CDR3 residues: CASSPRSDSYEQYF. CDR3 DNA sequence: TGTGCCAGCTCACCACGTTCGGACTCATACGAGCAGTACTTC.